The clone carrying this TCR beta chain appeared many times. Its specificity is not known. The sample comes from a study of T-cell reconstitution after alpha-beta-depleted transplantation in children. Broader study findings: When one year had passed after transplant, most T-cell counts and diversity came from newly produced T cells.

Using unique molecular identifiers, the investigators prepared the TCRbeta library. From the PCR reads, TCRdb called clonotypes with MiXCR, one entry per CDR3 protein. The table records fewer than 350,000 distinct CDR3 sequences, approximately 7.3% of them present only once. Deletions cut 10 bases from V and 1 base from J, with 9 bases between. CDR1 is MDHEN, CDR2 SYDVKM, per germline. This CDR3 is built from 12 residues. The receptor was isolated from a female patient aged 2-15 years who had a stem cell transplant for Fanconi anemia, so the T cells may come from the graft donor. The sequences come from peripheral blood, collected 360 days after TCRalphabeta/CD19-depleted stem cell transplant. The chain recombines TRBV28 with TRBJ2-3; D is ambiguous. CDR3 nucleotides: TGTGCCATCAAGCCGGGCACAGATACGCAGTATTTT. As protein: CAIKPGTDTQYF.